The source of this TCR beta chain is a study of T cells in localized non-small cell lung cancer. As to this clone: Its specificity is unknown.

Assay used: immunoSEQ multiplex PCR; TCRdb lists only in-frame clones, some missing. The repertoire holds about 28,000 clones, with under 95% as singletons. Whole-study findings and limits: Longer overall survival was linked to higher blood T cell density. When the top 100 tumor clones were examined, a median around 50 of them also appeared in the adjacent lung, which was paired and uninvolved.

V shed 5 bases and J shed 5 bases, with 14 bases lying between them. This CDR3 spans 14 amino acids. Germline CDR1 reads ENHRY; CDR2 reads SYGVKD. Sequencing used peripheral blood, obtained before any cancer treatment. The source is a female donor older than 55 with stage I lung adenocarcinoma. The chain links TRBV10-3 to TRBJ2-3; D might be TRBD2 (6 bases). CDR3 residues: CAISRVPGGDTQYF. The CDR3 DNA reads as TGTGCCATCAGTCGGGTCCCCGGGGGAGATACGCAGTATTTT.